This T cell receptor (beta chain) stems from a study of T cells in Graves' hyperthyroidism and ophthalmopathy. Regarding the study as a whole: Most expanded thyroid clonotypes above 0.001 recurred in blood.

There were TCR beta CDR3 regions amplified from RNA transcripts. In the first-round RT-PCR of the TCR CDR3, the HTBI primer set was used. MiXCR was run by TCRdb on the multiplex PCR reads, yielding one entry per CDR3 protein. In the table there are about 840,000 distinct CDR3 sequences, about 38% of which are singletons. Comments on this clonotype: The antigen remains undetermined.

V dropped 6 bases and J dropped 8; count of bases not matched to a gene: 5. CDR3 length equals 13 residues. Germline V gene lookup returns CDR1 ENHRY and CDR2 SYGVKD. The receptor was isolated from a man aged 18-30 years with Graves' hyperthyroidism. Sequenced sample: blood. V gene TRBV10-3 combines with J gene TRBJ2-2; 8 bases are a match to TRBD1. Here the CDR3 reads CAIRSRGPGELFF. The DNA for the CDR3 is TGTGCCATCAGATCCAGGGGGCCGGGGGAGCTGTTTTTT.